This T cell receptor (beta chain) was recorded in a study of vaccination and CD4 T cells after COVID-19. Study context: Every culture used as a control got a CEFX pool, an HIV-1 Nef pool, or no peptide.

Treatment here: approximately 9-day PBMC culture with coronavirus spike peptide pools or control peptides (ViraFEST assay). Gathering of the CD4+ T cells, from the unexposed donor, took place before the COVID-19 pandemic (2011-2018). Comment on this clonotype: Its antigen is undetermined.

The CDR3 is made up of 13 amino acids. Sequenced with the Oncomine TCR Beta short-read assay was DNA taken from cultured CD4+ T cells. Genomic DNA was isolated from CD4+ T cells that had been cultured. TCRdb reanalysed the PCR reads using MiXCR and keeps one entry per CDR3 protein. The table has fewer than 9,500 distinct CDR3 sequences, nearly 35% seen once. Regarding the study as a whole: Reactive clonotype counts went from median about 20 after infection to a few dozen after vaccination, nonsignificantly.

Sequencing was done on a sample of CD4+ T cells from blood, cultured in vitro. The sequence derives from a human donor in good health. The V and J genes are TRBV21-1 and TRBJ1-2. TRBV21-1 constitutes a pseudogene. The CDR3 coding sequence is TGTGCCAGCAGCAAAGGGGGTAAGCCTGGCTACACCTTC. This encodes CASSKGGKPGYTF.